This paragraph covers one T cell receptor (beta chain) sequence. Individuals drawn from around 25 US areas were roughly 18 to 95 years old. These data are taken from a study of blood T cell repertoires in COVID-19. Turning to the study itself: Acute and convalescent COVID-19 samples came from the United States, Italy and Spain.

Germline loops: CDR1 SGHTA, CDR2 FQGNSA. The CDR3 sequence is 15 residues long. Unmatched junction bases numbered 10, after V lost 4 bases and J lost 7 bases. Here immunoSEQ multiplex PCR was the method, and the copy in TCRdb shows in-frame clones only, minus some. The table shows 250,000 or so clones, with approximately 90% occurring only once. The chain combines TRBV7-2 with TRBJ2-5; 9 bases agree with TRBD1. The sample taken for sequencing was PBMCs or T cells enriched from blood (not recorded which). The TCR sequence derives from a man aged 40-49 years who had recovered from COVID-19. In nucleotides, the CDR3 is TGTGCCAGCAGCTCACTGGTGGGACAGGGCGGGACCCAGTACTTC. This translates into CASSSLVGQGGTQYF.